This T cell receptor (beta chain) stems from a study of T cell changes during pregnancy in multiple sclerosis. Germline assignment: CDR1 SGHTA and CDR2 FQGNSA. CDR3 size: 18 residues. Trimming removed 4 bases from V and 8 bases from J, with 29 bases in between. Generated by immunoSEQ multiplex PCR, the TCRdb table keeps only in-frame clones and is missing some. This repertoire shows 99,000 or so clones, approximately 94% found once; its top ten account for 0.99%. This TCR derives from a female donor with multiple sclerosis, enrolled in a pregnancy study. The rearrangement links TRBV7-2 to TRBJ1-2; D call uncertain. This material consisted of peripheral blood, taken after pregnancy. CDR3 protein: CASSSQTYPLPEFGGYTF. The CDR3 DNA reads TGTGCCAGCAGCTCCCAGACCTATCCTTTACCGGAGTTTGGAGGCTACACCTTC.